The entry that follows covers one TCR beta chain sequence. The data stem from a study of blood T cell repertoires in COVID-19. On the study more broadly: COVID-19 samples, acute and convalescent, were from the United States, Italy and Spain. From T cells, B-cell-depleted T cells, or PBMCs came the material, which was cDNA or gDNA.

In the original workflow: It was from reference gene primer amplification that nucleated cell counts were estimated. Measured with immunoSEQ multiplex PCR; TCRdb has only the in-frame clones, and not every one. The V and J calls and clone size come from that table; D and trimming were worked out from the DNA. The table includes a few hundred thousand clones, approximately 88% detected once. V lost 1 base to trimming and J lost 4 bases, with 4 bases between them. Germline CDR1 reads LNHDA; CDR2 reads SQIVND (reference sequence). The length of the CDR3 is 12 residues. The receptor was derived from a man aged 50 to 60 with acute or convalescent COVID-19. The J gene is TRBJ1-1, the V gene TRBV19; D gene uncertain. Sequences were obtained from peripheral blood. The chain's CDR3 is CASSIGATEAFF. As DNA, the CDR3 is TGTGCCAGTAGTATAGGGGCCACTGAAGCTTTCTTT.